Detailed here is one T cell receptor (beta chain). What it binds is not known. The sample originates from a study of response to subunit inactivated influenza vaccine. Findings of the study overall: Few new T cells, the authors suggested, are recruited by each seasonal influenza vaccination.

TCRdb redid the calling of the RT-PCR reads with MiXCR, one entry per CDR3 protein. The sample lists around 520,000 distinct CDR3 sequences; approximately 12% were seen once. This sequence originates from a man over 45 who received an inactivated influenza vaccine. Sequencing was performed on PBMCs from blood, taken on the day of vaccination.

CDR3 in amino acids: CSARRRGENADTQYF. The CDR3 DNA sequence: TGCAGTGCTAGACGTCGAGGGGAGAACGCAGATACGCAGTATTTT. The chain carries TRBV20-1 and TRBJ2-3; TRBD1 or TRBD2 may be the D gene (5 bases each). The V gene's germline CDR1 is DFQATT and CDR2 SNEGSKA (reference sequence). The CDR3 extends over 15 amino acids. Trimming stripped 2 bases from V and 4 bases from J, with 16 bases between.